This T cell receptor gamma chain is drawn from a study of gamma-delta T cells after stem cell transplantation. TCRdb re-called the RT-PCR reads with CATT. The sample yields a few thousand gamma-chain clones, more than 6.5% seen once. By sample share, this clone is medium-sized. This likely reflects a read error, since a far larger clone is one base away. In the same sample, other DNA sequences code for this CDR3. Material: gamma-delta T cells. The TCR originated in a human donor. It is not recorded whose cells these are; they may come from a transplant donor.

The chain's CDR3 is CATWDRYLGKKLF. DNA of the CDR3: TGTGCCACCTGGGATAGATATCTGGGAAAGAAACTCTTC. The V gene is TRGV8; the J gene was not called. The CDR3 has 13 amino acids. Per the germline V gene, CDR1 is VENAVY and CDR2 is YDSYNSRV.